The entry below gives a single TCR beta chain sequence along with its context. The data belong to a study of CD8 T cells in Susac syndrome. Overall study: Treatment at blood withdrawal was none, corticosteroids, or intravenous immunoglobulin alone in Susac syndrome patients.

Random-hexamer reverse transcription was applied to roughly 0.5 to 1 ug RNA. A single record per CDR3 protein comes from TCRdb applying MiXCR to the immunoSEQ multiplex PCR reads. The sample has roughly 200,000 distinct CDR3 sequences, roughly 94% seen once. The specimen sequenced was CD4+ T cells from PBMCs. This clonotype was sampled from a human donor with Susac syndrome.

DNA of the CDR3: TGTGCCAGCTCACCAACGGCCCTAGCGGGGCAGCCCCAGCATTTT. Its protein product is CASSPTALAGQPQHF. This chain joins TRBV18 and TRBJ1-5; D gene unclear. CDR3 length equals 15 residues. Deletions cut 2 bases from V and 7 bases from J, with 15 bases between. CDR1 is KGHSH, CDR2 LQKENI, per germline.